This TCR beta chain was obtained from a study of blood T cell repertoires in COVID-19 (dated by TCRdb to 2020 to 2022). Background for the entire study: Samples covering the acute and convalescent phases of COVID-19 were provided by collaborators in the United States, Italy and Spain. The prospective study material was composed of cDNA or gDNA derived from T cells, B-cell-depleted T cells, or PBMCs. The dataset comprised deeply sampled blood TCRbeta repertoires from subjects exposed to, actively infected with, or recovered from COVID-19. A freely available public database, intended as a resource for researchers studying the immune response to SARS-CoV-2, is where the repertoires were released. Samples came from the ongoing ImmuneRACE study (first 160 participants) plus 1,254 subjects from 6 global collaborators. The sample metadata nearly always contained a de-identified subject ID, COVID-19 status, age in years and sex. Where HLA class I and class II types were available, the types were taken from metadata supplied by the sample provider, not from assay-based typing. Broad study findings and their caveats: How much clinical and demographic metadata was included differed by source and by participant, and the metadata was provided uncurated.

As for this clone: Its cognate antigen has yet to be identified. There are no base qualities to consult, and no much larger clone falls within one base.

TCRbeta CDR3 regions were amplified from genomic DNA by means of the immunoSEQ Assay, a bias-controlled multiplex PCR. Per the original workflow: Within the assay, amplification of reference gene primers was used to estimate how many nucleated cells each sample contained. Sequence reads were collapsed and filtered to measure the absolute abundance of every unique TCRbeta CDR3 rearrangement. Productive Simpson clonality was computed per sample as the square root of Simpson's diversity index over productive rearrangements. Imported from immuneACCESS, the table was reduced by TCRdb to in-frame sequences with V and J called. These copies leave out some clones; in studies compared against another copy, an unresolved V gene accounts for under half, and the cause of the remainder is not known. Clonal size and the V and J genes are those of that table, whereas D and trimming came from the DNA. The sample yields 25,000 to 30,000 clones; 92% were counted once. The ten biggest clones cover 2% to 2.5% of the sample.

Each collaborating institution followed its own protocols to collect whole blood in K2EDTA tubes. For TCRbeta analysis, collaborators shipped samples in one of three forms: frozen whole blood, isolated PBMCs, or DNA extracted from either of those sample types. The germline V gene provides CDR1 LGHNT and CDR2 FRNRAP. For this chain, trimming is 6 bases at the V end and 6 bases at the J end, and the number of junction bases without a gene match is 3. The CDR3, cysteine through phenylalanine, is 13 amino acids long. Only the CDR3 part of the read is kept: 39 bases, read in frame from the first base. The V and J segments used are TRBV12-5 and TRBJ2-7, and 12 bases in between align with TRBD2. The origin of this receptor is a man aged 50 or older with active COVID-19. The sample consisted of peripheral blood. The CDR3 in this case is CASGTSGRSEQYF. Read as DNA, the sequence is TGTGCTAGTGGGACTAGCGGGAGAAGCGAGCAGTACTTC.